The sequence of this T cell receptor (beta chain) was determined in a study of blood T cell repertoires in COVID-19. The repertoire was sequenced with immunoSEQ multiplex PCR; TCRdb's copy has only in-frame clones and lacks some. The repertoire holds tens of thousands of clones, with approximately 86% as singletons. Germline CDR1 reads LNHDA; CDR2 reads SQIVND (reference sequence). The germline V and J ends were trimmed by 5 bases and 5 bases, with 16 bases remaining between them. The CDR3 has 15 residues. Sample: peripheral blood. This chain joins TRBV19 and TRBJ1-5, with a possible D match to TRBD1 (5 bases). This clonotype was sampled from a man in his sixties with active COVID-19. In DNA, the CDR3 is TGTGCCAGTAGTCTCTGGGGCAGATGGTATCAGCCCCAGCATTTT. Its translation is CASSLWGRWYQPQHF.